The sequence of this T cell receptor (beta chain) was determined in a study of CD8 T cells in ankylosing spondylitis. General observations from the study: Seemingly characteristic of ankylosing spondylitis blood was a TCR beta motif consisting of eight highly homologous variants. As reported, disease-linked clones showed significant enrichment in matched ankylosing spondylitis synovial fluid.

With regard to this clonotype: No antigen is known for it.

V was clipped by 5 bases and J by 7 bases; unmatched bases: 9. The CDR3 covers 14 residues. Germline CDR1 is DFQATT and CDR2 is SNEGSKA (reference sequence). TCRdb re-analysed the 5' RACE reads in MiXCR, keeping a single row per CDR3 protein. The repertoire holds 750,000 to 850,000 distinct CDR3 sequences, with roughly 10% as singletons. The sequence derives from a male donor with ankylosing spondylitis. Sequencing was performed on blood, either unsorted or a sorted T cell fraction (not recorded which). The V call is TRBV20-1, the J call TRBJ2-2; 8 bases map to TRBD2. In DNA form, the CDR3 reads TGCAGTGCTCTCCGGGAGGGCGGGCACGGGGAGCTGTTTTTT. This translates into CSALREGGHGELFF.